The 20 T cell receptor beta chains below come from one sample, sequenced in a study of T cells in Graves' hyperthyroidism and ophthalmopathy. TCR beta CDR3 regions were amplified from RNA transcripts. The HTBI primer set was used in a first-round RT-PCR of the TCR CDR3. One entry per CDR3 protein results from TCRdb running MiXCR on the multiplex PCR reads. The sample shows about 290,000 distinct CDR3 sequences, around 13% of them seen only once. Sequencing was carried out using blood. These receptors were collected from a woman between 35 and 50 years old with Graves' hyperthyroidism.

There are many counts of this clonotype. The V gene is TRBV6-2 or TRBV6-3, the J gene TRBJ1-1; no clear D gene. V dropped 6 bases and J dropped 0 bases, with 8 bases sitting between them. The CDR3 extends over 13 amino acids. CDR1 is MNHEY, CDR2 SVGEGT, per germline. Here the CDR3 DNA reads TGTGCCAGCAGGACGGTCTTGAACACTGAAGCTTTCTTT. It yields the protein CASRTVLNTEAFF.

The chain is built from TRBV25-1 and TRBJ2-7; possibly TRBD2 for D (6 bases). CDR3 length: 13 residues. Germline-derived CDR1 and CDR2 are MGHDK and SYGVNS. V was shortened by 8 bases and J by 5 bases, with 16 bases between the two germline ends. The CDR3 nucleotides are TGTGCCAGCTCGGAGGGCCAGATCGACGAGCAGTACTTC. Translation gives CASSEGQIDEQYF.

The table lists this clonotype with many counts. The chain couples TRBV3-1 to TRBJ1-1; 9 bases match TRBD1. This CDR3 has 15 amino acids. Germline V gene data show CDR1 as LGHDT and CDR2 as YNNKEL (reference sequence). J gave up 1 base and V 2 bases, and 2 bases lay outside the gene matches. CDR3 amino acids: CASSQQGQGNTEAFF. The CDR3 bases are TGTGCCAGCAGCCAACAGGGACAGGGGAACACTGAAGCTTTCTTT.

This clonotype was recorded a few times. This rearrangement joins TRBV11-2 to TRBJ2-5; TRBD1 agrees at 8 bases. V trimming: 8 bases; J trimming: 5 bases; junction bases outside the gene matches: 13. This CDR3 contains 15 residues. Per germline, CDR1 SGHAT and CDR2 FQNNGV. The CDR3 DNA is TGTGCCAGCTTGCTCGGACAGGGTAATTACGAGACCCAGTACTTC. Translated: CASLLGQGNYETQYF.

The CDR3 DNA reads as TGTGCCAGCAGCTTAATAGGGGGGGAACAATACAATGAGCAGTTCTTC. This translates into CASSLIGGEQYNEQFF. The chain carries TRBV7-2 and TRBJ2-1; perhaps TRBD2 as D (7 bases). Trimming pared 2 bases from V and 4 bases from J, leaving 15 bases between. The CDR3 length is 16 residues. The germline V gene has CDR1 SGHTA and CDR2 FQGNSA.

This clonotype showed up just a few times. The chain combines TRBV2 with TRBJ1-2; 10 bases are shared with TRBD1. This CDR3 region has 14 residues. CDR1 is SNHLY, CDR2 FYNNEI, per germline. V shed 7 bases, J shed 8 bases, and the junction held 10 bases outside the gene matches. The CDR3 DNA reads as TGTGCCAGCACCCGGGACAGGGGTACGATAGGCTACACCTTC. It is translated as CASTRDRGTIGYTF.

J is TRBJ1-5 and V is TRBV19; 7 bases fit TRBD1. V lost 10 bases and J lost 0; bases outside the gene matches: 6. Looked up from germline, CDR1 is LNHDA and CDR2 is SQIVND (reference sequence). This CDR3 region has 14 residues. The CDR3 here is CATHRGPSNQPQHF. The DNA of the CDR3 is TGTGCCACCCACAGGGGACCTAGCAATCAGCCCCAGCATTTT.

This clonotype was seen at least ten times. The chain joins TRBV2 to TRBJ2-7; D possibly corresponds to TRBD2 (5 bases). The CDR3 spans 12 residues. Trimming shortened V by 6 bases and J by 6 bases, and 12 bases separated the two germline ends. From germline, CDR1 is SNHLY and CDR2 FYNNEI. The DNA for the CDR3 is TGTGCCAGCAGCCGGCGGGTGAGCGAGCAGTACTTC. Translation gives CASSRRVSEQYF.

This clonotype was seen once. The V call is TRBV2, the J call TRBJ1-2, with 11 positions matching TRBD1. J gave up 6 bases and V 3 bases, and 3 bases lay outside the gene matches. The CDR3 consists of 14 residues. Germline CDR1 is SNHLY and CDR2 is FYNNEI. For the CDR3, the DNA is TGTGCCAGCAGTGACCGGACAGGGGGCCATGGCTACACCTTC. Encoded protein: CASSDRTGGHGYTF.

This clonotype was found a few times. The gene calls are TRBV6-1 and TRBJ1-4; the D gene is possibly TRBD1 (5 bases). The germline V gene has CDR1 MNHNS and CDR2 SASEGT. This CDR3 has 15 amino acids. The V and J ends lost 6 bases and 8 bases respectively, with 19 bases between them. The CDR3 bases are TGTGCCAGCAGGGGGACGGAGCCCGCCGGCGAAAAACTGTTTTTT. Amino acids: CASRGTEPAGEKLFF.

In its sample, this clonotype was seen many times. The chain couples TRBV6-2 or TRBV6-3 to TRBJ2-7, with D tentatively TRBD1 or TRBD2 (6 bases each). Germline CDR1 MNHEY, CDR2 SVGEGT. The CDR3 is 16 residues long. V lost 7 bases and J 3 bases, leaving 22 bases between the germline ends. CDR3 nucleotide sequence: TGTGCCAGCAAAGCCCAGGGGAGGACCCGACACTACGAGCAGTACTTC. This translates into CASKAQGRTRHYEQYF.

This clonotype was seen many times. The gene calls are TRBV3-1 and TRBJ1-4; the D gene is possibly TRBD1 (5 bases). The CDR3 runs 14 residues. The V end was cut by 4 bases, the J end by 6 bases, with 12 bases between. In germline, CDR1 is LGHDT, CDR2 YNNKEL (reference sequence). This CDR3 is CASSRGEVDEKLFF. The CDR3 DNA reads as TGTGCCAGCAGCCGGGGGGAGGTGGATGAAAAACTGTTTTTT.

This clonotype showed up just a few times. The rearrangement links TRBV6-1 to TRBJ1-5; D is unclear. The germline V gene has CDR1 MNHNS and CDR2 SASEGT. The ends were cut back, 9 bases at V and 1 base at J, with 19 bases in the middle. The CDR3 is made up of 16 amino acids. The CDR3 DNA is TGTGCCAGTGGAGACGCCTCGGACGCAAGCAATCAGCCCCAGCATTTT. Its protein is CASGDASDASNQPQHF.

This clonotype was counted at least ten times. This chain joins TRBV7-8 and TRBJ2-1; the match to TRBD1 covers 12 bases. The CDR3 totals 16 residues. CDR1 SGHVS and CDR2 FQNEAQ come from the germline V gene. V shed 5 bases, J shed 7 bases, and the junction held 9 bases outside the gene matches. The CDR3 reads CASSKAPGQGANEQFF. In DNA form, the CDR3 reads TGTGCCAGCAGCAAAGCACCGGGACAGGGGGCGAATGAGCAGTTCTTC.

J is TRBJ2-3 and V is TRBV7-9; 9 bases are a match to TRBD2. V was pared by 5 bases and J by 4 bases, with 13 bases of the junction left unmatched. Germline values: CDR1 SEHNR, CDR2 FQNEAQ (reference sequence). This CDR3 has 17 residues. The CDR3 DNA reads TGTGCCAGCAGCCGTCGGATGGCTAGCGGGATCCCAGATACGCAGTATTTT. Translating gives CASSRRMASGIPDTQYF.

This clonotype was observed at least ten times. The chain employs TRBV6-1 and TRBJ2-4; D is unclear. V lost 8 bases and J 0 bases, leaving 5 bases between the germline ends. Germline CDR1 is MNHNS and CDR2 is SASEGT. This CDR3 has 12 amino acids. In nucleotides, the CDR3 is TGTGCCAGCGGGTTAGCCAAAAACATTCAGTACTTC. Amino acid sequence: CASGLAKNIQYF.

Comment on this clonotype: At one boundary the junction diverges from the germline segment, which might be a read error. The V call is TRBV7-6, the J call TRBJ2-7, with 7 bases matching TRBD1. Germline CDR1 SGHVS, CDR2 FNYEAQ. The CDR3 spans 14 residues. The CDR3 DNA reads as TGTGCCCGCAGCCCCGGGACAGAAATTTACGAGCAGTACTTC. Protein product: CARSPGTEIYEQYF. Using reference TRBV7-6 and TRBJ2-7 for the parts outside the CDR3, the full variable domain is GAGVSQSPRYKVTKRGQDVALRCDPISGHVSLYWYRQALGQGPEFLTYFNYEAQQDKSGLPNDRFSAERPEGSISTLTIQRTEQRDSAMYRCARSPGTEIYEQYFGPGTRLTVT.

In its sample, this clonotype was seen a few times. The CDR3 sequence: CSVGGGVSYTF. CDR3 in DNA: TGCAGCGTTGGCGGGGGGGTGAGCTACACCTTC. This chain joins TRBV29-1 and TRBJ1-2, with D possibly matching TRBD1 (5 bases). The germline V gene has CDR1 SQVTM and CDR2 ANQGSEA. V lost 4 bases, J lost 9 bases, and 12 bases lay in between. This CDR3 region has 11 residues.

This clonotype was picked up many times. The chain uses TRBV6-1 and TRBJ1-5, with TRBD1 matching over 7 bases. The length of the CDR3 is 15 residues. J gave up 0 bases and V 9 bases, and 8 bases lay outside the gene matches. Germline CDR1 and CDR2: MNHNS and SASEGT. The CDR3 region has the DNA TGTGCCAGTAAGACAGGGATGTATAGCAATCAGCCCCAGCATTTT. Amino acids: CASKTGMYSNQPQHF.

The rearrangement links TRBV12-3 or TRBV12-4 to TRBJ1-2; no clear D. V lost 6 bases, J lost 3 bases, and 11 bases lay in between. The CDR3 runs 13 residues. CDR3 residues: CASRSLGDYGYTF. The DNA of the CDR3 is TGTGCCAGCAGATCCCTGGGAGACTATGGCTACACCTTC.